This paragraph covers one T cell receptor (beta chain) sequence. The sample originates from a study of blood T cell repertoires in COVID-19. About the research overall: PBMCs, B-cell-depleted T cells, or T cells were the source of the cDNA or gDNA that made up the material.

In the study's own analysis: Amplification of reference gene primers provided the estimated nucleated cell counts. Assay: immunoSEQ multiplex PCR; the TCRdb copy retains only in-frame clones and omits some. V and J calls and clone size are those listed in that table; D and trimming were worked out from the DNA. The sample lists roughly 150,000 clones; nearly 80% were seen once. The CDR3 covers 16 residues. The J segment lost 2 bases and the V segment lost 0 bases, leaving 4 bases of the junction unmatched. Germline V lookup: CDR1 MNHEY, CDR2 SVGAGI. The chain joins TRBV6-5 to TRBJ2-7, with TRBD1 matching over 10 bases. This clonotype originated in a woman at least 80 years old with acute or convalescent COVID-19. The sample taken for sequencing was peripheral blood. The CDR3 loop is CASSYSKGQGPYEQYF. The CDR3 DNA reads as TGTGCCAGCAGTTACTCGAAGGGACAGGGGCCCTACGAGCAGTACTTC.